This entry features one T cell receptor beta chain sequence. The antigen is unknown. The sample originates from a study of response to subunit inactivated influenza vaccine. Study observations and caveats: The authors offered the suggestion that each seasonal influenza vaccination recruits few new T cells.

Trimming left V 1 base short and J 0 bases short, with 10 bases between. Germline values: CDR1 LGHNA, CDR2 YSLEER. The CDR3 contains 15 residues. TCRdb called the RT-PCR reads again in MiXCR, with one record for every CDR3 protein. The table records approximately 310,000 distinct CDR3 sequences, roughly a fifth of them present only once. The input for sequencing was PBMCs from blood, taken 21 months after vaccination. The receptor was isolated from a man aged 50 to 69 who received an inactivated influenza vaccine. The rearrangement joins TRBV4-3 to TRBJ2-7; perhaps TRBD2 as D (5 bases). The CDR3 bases are TGCGCCAGCAGCCAAGGTGTCGGGAACTCCTACGAGCAGTACTTC. This translates into CASSQGVGNSYEQYF.